This T cell receptor beta chain emerged from a study of identical twins. Using its own MiXCR run on the 5' RACE reads, TCRdb lists one record per CDR3 protein. Among approximately 700,000 distinct CDR3 sequences listed, 6.1% were seen once. In this sample, this clonotype turned up many times. What it binds is not known. General study results and limits: In cord blood, abundant beta clonotypes had fewer insertions; memory showed no trend. A cross-sectional statistical analysis, not follow-up of the same donors, supported the conclusions.

The sequencing sample was made of naive T cells sorted from blood. This receptor was obtained from a man aged 18 to 30 in good health.

The CDR3 sequence: CASSQVWTGDPYEQYF. The DNA of the CDR3 is TGTGCCAGCAGCCAAGTTTGGACAGGGGATCCCTACGAGCAGTACTTC. The gene calls are TRBV4-2 and TRBJ2-7, with 9 positions matching TRBD1. With V trimmed by 1 base and J by 2 bases, 6 bases remained unmatched. Germline CDR1 is LGHNA and CDR2 is YNFKEQ. CDR3 length equals 16 residues.